Sequencing of this TCR beta chain was carried out in a study of blood T cell repertoires in COVID-19. For the study at large: Sites across the United States, Italy and Spain contributed samples from acute and convalescent COVID-19. T cells, B-cell-depleted T cells, or PBMCs supplied cDNA or gDNA.

Original processing methods: Amplification of reference gene primers provided the estimated nucleated cell counts. Sequencing used immunoSEQ multiplex PCR; TCRdb keeps in-frame clones, though not all of them. V and J calls and clone size are as listed in that table; D and trimming were resolved from the DNA. Seen here are over 140,000 clones, 80% to 85% observed once, and the top ten hold 4%. Germline V gene lookup returns CDR1 MDHEN and CDR2 SYDVKM. CDR3 length equals 15 residues. Trimming left V 3 bases short and J 4 bases short, with 15 bases between. The receptor's source is a woman aged 55-70 years with acute or convalescent COVID-19. The sequenced sample was peripheral blood. This rearrangement joins TRBV28 to TRBJ1-1; weak D call: TRBD1 (5 bases). CDR3 region: CASSFMWGGGTEAFF. For the CDR3, the DNA is TGTGCCAGCAGTTTTATGTGGGGGGGAGGCACTGAAGCTTTCTTT. Supplemented by reference TRBV28 and TRBJ1-1, the full variable domain reads DVKVTQSSRYLVKRTGEKVFLECVQDMDHENMFWYRQDPGLGLRLIYFSYDVKMKEKGDIPEGYSVSREKKERFSLILESASTNQTSMYLCASSFMWGGGTEAFFGQGTRLTVV.